The T cell receptor beta chain described here comes from a study of vaccination effects on CD4 cells after COVID-19. The V gene's germline CDR1 is SGHNT and CDR2 YENEEA. The CDR3 runs 16 residues. Trimming stripped 3 bases from V and 8 bases from J, with 22 bases between. On this clone itself: Its antigen is still unknown.

Subsequent to roughly 9 days of culture, CD4+ T cells were isolated. Two-dose vaccination with either BNT162b2 or mRNA-1273 was given to the participants. Produced via immunoSEQ multiplex PCR; TCRdb's table is partial and in-frame only. The sample lists nearly 45,000 clones; approximately 70% were seen once. The sequence was obtained from a human donor who received a COVID-19 vaccine. The chain has TRBV11-3 and TRBJ2-5; tentative D call: TRBD2 (6 bases). This specimen consisted of CD4+ T cells from PBMCs cultured without peptide, obtained after COVID-19 vaccination. CDR3 sequence: CASSLGVTGEVETQYF. CDR3 DNA: TGTGCCAGCAGCTTGGGGGTAACGGGGGAGGTTGAAACCCAGTACTTC.